The 5 T cell receptor delta chains given below trace back to one sample, sequenced in a study of gamma-delta T cells after stem cell transplantation. TCRdb reanalysed the RT-PCR reads via CATT. The sample shows roughly 10,000 delta-chain clones, under 45% of them seen only once. The sequencing sample was made of gamma-delta T cells. The receptors here all came from a human donor. It is not recorded whose cells these are; they may come from a transplant donor.

This clone has only one observation. This rearrangement joins TRDV3 to TRDJ1, with unresolved D. Trimming pared 4 bases from V and 0 bases from J, leaving 15 bases between. This CDR3 region has 14 residues. The germline V gene has CDR1 TVYSNPD and CDR2 GDNSRS (reference sequence). The CDR3: CASCIYSYTDKLIF. The CDR3 DNA is TGTGCCTCCTGTATTTACTCGTACACCGATAAACTCATCTTT.

The V and J genes are TRDV3 and TRDJ1; weak D call: TRDD3 (5 bases). This CDR3 region has 19 residues. CDR1 is TVYSNPD, CDR2 GDNSRS, per germline (reference sequence). V lost 4 bases, J lost 0 bases, and 30 bases lay in between. The CDR3 region has the DNA TGTGCCTCCAATACCAGGAGGAGGGATGTGAGAGGGTACACCGATAAACTCATCTTT. It codes for CASNTRRRDVRGYTDKLIF. Complete variable domain (other parts from reference TRDV3 and TRDJ1): CDKVTQSSPDQTVASGSEVVLLCTYDTVYSNPDLFWYRIRPDYSFQFVFYGDNSRSEGADFTQGRFSVKHILTQKAFHLVISPVRTEDSATYYCASNTRRRDVRGYTDKLIFGKGTRVTVEP.

This clone was observed a few times. TCRdb's protein does not match the DNA translation at residue 7; the protein provided is translated from the DNA. The CDR3 loop is CACDSVRGDSTDKLIF. CDR3 nucleotide sequence: TGTGCCTGTGACTCGGTACGGGGGGATAGCACCGATAAACTCATCTTT. The chain combines TRDV2 with TRDJ1; 8 bases line up with TRDD3. The germline gives CDR1 GEAIGNYY, CDR2 EKD. Losses at the gene ends were 3 bases for V and 1 base for J; bases not matched to a gene: 9. The CDR3 length is 16 residues.

In this sample, this clone turned up once. Being one base from a much bigger clone, this may be a read error. V is TRDV2 and J is TRDJ3; unclear D gene. In germline, CDR1 is GEAIGNYY, CDR2 EKD. CDR3 length: 20 residues. Trimming cost V 0 bases and J 0 bases, with 17 bases left between them. DNA of the CDR3: TGTGCCTGTGACACCGATCCCGGACGGGGCGACTCCTGGGACACCCGACAGATGTTTTTC. Encoded protein: CACDTDPGRGDSWDTRQMFF.

The V call is TRDV1, the J call TRDJ1; TRDD3 matches 12 bases. The V and J ends lost 2 bases and 3 bases, in that order; junction bases with no gene match: 34. This CDR3 is 26 amino acids long. Germline V gives CDR1 TSWWSYY, CDR2 QGS. CDR3 residues: CALGEELHSPPCTGGYLLGEADKLIF. The CDR3 DNA sequence: TGTGCTCTTGGGGAAGAACTCCATTCTCCCCCGTGTACTGGGGGATACCTCCTCGGGGAAGCCGATAAACTCATCTTT.